A selection of T cell receptor beta chains follows, all from one sample in a study of blood T cell repertoires in COVID-19. Assay: immunoSEQ multiplex PCR; the TCRdb copy retains only in-frame clones and omits some. Of approximately 50,000 clones listed, 92% were seen once; the top ten hold around 4.6%. What was sequenced was peripheral blood. All receptors derive from a man aged 45-65 years with active COVID-19. CDR3s include the opening cysteine and the closing phenylalanine or tryptophan. A D gene is named only where the DNA matches it firmly. The size entry is marked missing in some rows and otherwise reads once, few, many or a size class.

clone size,D gene,V gene,J gene,CDR3 DNA,CDR3 protein
once,NA,TRBV28,TRBJ2-2,TGTGCCGAGGGACACCCAAACACCGGGGAGCTGTTTTTT,CAEGHPNTGELFF
once,NA,TRBV5-1,TRBJ2-2,TGCGCCAGCAGCTTGGTAGCTGGAGGGGAAGCCGGGGAGCTGTTTTTT,CASSLVAGGEAGELFF
NA,NA,TRBV27,TRBJ2-1,TGTGCCAGCAGTCCCGGGACAAAGGCCTACAATGAGCAGTTCTTC,CASSPGTKAYNEQFF
NA,NA,TRBV4-1,TRBJ2-6,TGCGCCAGCAGTGACTCGTCTTTGTCCTCTGGGGCCAACGTCCTGACTTTC,CASSDSSLSSGANVLTF
NA,NA,TRBV5-6,TRBJ1-4,TGTGCCAGCAGCTTAGGACAATCAACTAATGAAAAACTGTTTTTT,CASSLGQSTNEKLFF
NA,TRBD1,TRBV5-1,TRBJ2-5,TGCGCCAGCAGTTTTACTACAGGGGGCGCAGAGACCCAGTACTTC,CASSFTTGGAETQYF
NA,TRBD2,TRBV28,TRBJ2-7,TGTGCCAGCAGTCGGGGGGAGGGCGATGAGTACTTC,CASSRGEGDEYF
NA,TRBD1,TRBV29-1,TRBJ1-5,TGCAGCGTTACTACAGGGGTCAATCAGCCCCAGCATTTT,CSVTTGVNQPQHF
NA,TRBD1,TRBV6-6,TRBJ1-5,TGTGCCAGCAGGTCGACAGGGGGTGGCAATCAGCCCCAGCATTTT,CASRSTGGGNQPQHF
NA,TRBD2,TRBV4-3,TRBJ2-1,TGCGCCAGCAGCCAAGAGCCCAGCGGGATCTACAATGAGCAGTTCTTC,CASSQEPSGIYNEQFF
NA,NA,TRBV10-2,TRBJ2-3,TGCGCCAGCAGTCCCATTGATACGCAGTATTTT,CASSPIDTQYF
NA,TRBD1,TRBV23-1,TRBJ2-3,TGCGCCAGCAGTCAACCCACAGGGACAGGGGGATTATCAGATACGCAGTATTTT,CASSQPTGTGGLSDTQYF
NA,TRBD1,TRBV4-1,TRBJ1-1,TGCGCCAGCAGCCAAGTCCAGGGGGAAGTGACTGAAGCTTTCTTT,CASSQVQGEVTEAFF
NA,NA,TRBV28,TRBJ2-1,TGTGCCAGCAGTTCCGGAGGGGGGGCGAGGTATGAGCAGTTCTTC,CASSSGGGARYEQFF
NA,TRBD1,TRBV6-5,TRBJ1-1,TGTGCCAGCAGTCGTAGACAGGGGACTGAAGCTTTCTTT,CASSRRQGTEAFF
NA,TRBD1,TRBV20-1,TRBJ1-2,TGCAGTGGTACAGGGGGCTATGGCTACACCTTC,CSGTGGYGYTF
NA,TRBD2,TRBV5-4,TRBJ2-1,TGTGCCAGCAGTCGGGGGGGAAACTCCTACAATGAGCAGTTCTTC,CASSRGGNSYNEQFF
NA,TRBD1,TRBV7-8,TRBJ2-3,TGTGCCAGCAGCACGCGGACAGGTTTGGTCACAGATACGCAGTATTTT,CASSTRTGLVTDTQYF
NA,TRBD2,TRBV4-2,TRBJ2-1,TGTGCCAGCAGCCAAGATCCGGTCGGACTAGCGGTGGCTGAGCAGTTCTTC,CASSQDPVGLAVAEQFF
NA,NA,TRBV6-5,TRBJ1-2,TGTGCCAGCATGTCAACAGGGCGCTATGGCTACACCTTC,CASMSTGRYGYTF
NA,TRBD1,TRBV6-5,TRBJ2-1,TGTGCCAGCAGTTGGGGACAGTACAATGAGCAGTTCTTC,CASSWGQYNEQFF
NA,TRBD2,TRBV5-5,TRBJ2-3,TGTGCCAGCAGCTTGGTGGGAGGGCCTAGCACAGATACGCAGTATTTT,CASSLVGGPSTDTQYF
NA,TRBD1,TRBV27,TRBJ1-4,TGTGCCAGCAGTCCCTCGGGACAGCGTTTTGAAAAACTGTTTTTT,CASSPSGQRFEKLFF
NA,NA,TRBV11-3,TRBJ1-1,TGTGCCAGCAGCTTTATGAACACTGAAGCTTTCTTT,CASSFMNTEAFF
NA,TRBD1,TRBV19,TRBJ2-7,TGTGCCAGTAGTGTGACAGGGAAAAACTACGAGCAGTACTTC,CASSVTGKNYEQYF
NA,NA,TRBV18,TRBJ1-2,TGTGCCAGCTCACCTCCCTCCACAGGGAGCTATGGCTACACCTTC,CASSPPSTGSYGYTF
once,TRBD2,TRBV24-1,TRBJ2-3,TGTGCCACCAGCCGACCAGCGGGGACTAGCACAGATACGCAGTATTTT,CATSRPAGTSTDTQYF
NA,TRBD1,TRBV5-5,TRBJ1-2,TGTGCCAGCAGCTTGGGGACAGGGACCTATGGCTACACCTTC,CASSLGTGTYGYTF
NA,NA,TRBV9,TRBJ2-3,TGTGCCAGCAGCGTAAGGGGGATAACAGATACGCAGTATTTT,CASSVRGITDTQYF
NA,TRBD2,TRBV28,TRBJ2-2,TGTGCCAGCAGTTTCGGGGGGATATTAACCGGGGAGCTGTTTTTT,CASSFGGILTGELFF
NA,NA,TRBV19,TRBJ1-1,TGTGCCAGTAGTATAGATGTACGGGAAGCTTTCTTT,CASSIDVREAFF
NA,TRBD1,TRBV7-9,TRBJ1-6,TGTGCCAGCAGCTCTCAGGGACAGAATAATTCACCCCTCCACTTT,CASSSQGQNNSPLHF
NA,NA,TRBV7-3,TRBJ2-3,TGTGCCAGCAGCTTAAGTGGTCAGAGCACAGATACGCAGTATTTT,CASSLSGQSTDTQYF
once,TRBD1,TRBV5-8,TRBJ2-2,TGTGCCAGCAGCTTGTCGAGGACAGGGTGGGACACCGGGGAGCTGTTTTTT,CASSLSRTGWDTGELFF
NA,NA,TRBV5-1,TRBJ2-1,TGCGCCAGCAGCTTGGACATACGTCGCTACAATGAGCAGTTCTTC,CASSLDIRRYNEQFF
NA,NA,TRBV5-5,TRBJ2-7,TGTGCCAGCAGCTTGGGTCATACACCCTACGAGCAGTACTTC,CASSLGHTPYEQYF
NA,TRBD1,TRBV3-1/TRBV3-2,TRBJ1-1,TGTGCCAGCAGCCAAAACCCAGACAGGGGAGACGCTTTCTTT,CASSQNPDRGDAFF
NA,TRBD1,TRBV29-1,TRBJ1-2,TGCAGCGTTACAGCCGGACAGGGAACACCTAACTATGGCTACACCTTC,CSVTAGQGTPNYGYTF
NA,TRBD2,TRBV5-1,TRBJ2-1,TGCGCCAGCAGCCTACGGACTAGCGGGAGGGCCTTTGGTGAGCAGTTCTTC,CASSLRTSGRAFGEQFF
NA,NA,TRBV28,TRBJ1-4,TGTGCCAGCAGAGCCGAAAAACTGTTTTTT,CASRAEKLFF
NA,TRBD2,TRBV3-1/TRBV3-2,TRBJ2-3,TGTGCCAGCAGCCAGGCTAGCGGAGTGTCGGCGCAGTATTTT,CASSQASGVSAQYF
NA,TRBD1,TRBV24-1,TRBJ2-5,TGTGCCACCAGGGCGACAGGGTCAGAGACCCAGTACTTC,CATRATGSETQYF
NA,TRBD2,TRBV20-1,TRBJ2-3,TGCAGTGCTAGTGGACTAGCGGGGGGTCTGAGCACAGATACGCAGTATTTT,CSASGLAGGLSTDTQYF
NA,TRBD2,TRBV7-2,TRBJ2-2,TGTGCCAGCAGCCCCCAGACTAGCGCGGTCACCGGGGAGCTGTTTTTT,CASSPQTSAVTGELFF
NA,TRBD1,TRBV5-1,TRBJ2-3,TGCGCCAGCAGCTATTCCGGGACAGGGGGCACTAGCACAGATACGCAGTATTTT,CASSYSGTGGTSTDTQYF
once,NA,TRBV19,TRBJ2-7,TGTGCCAGTAGTAGGGAGAGGAACTACGAGCAGTACTTC,CASSRERNYEQYF
NA,NA,TRBV27,TRBJ2-6,TGTGCCAGCAGTCCACCAGGGGTCCAAAATTCCCCAATCCCAACCGTCCTGACTTTC,CASSPPGVQNSPIPTVLTF
NA,NA,TRBV20-1,TRBJ2-7,TGCAGTGCTAGTCCAGACTACGAGCAGTACTTC,CSASPDYEQYF
NA,NA,TRBV6-6,TRBJ1-1,TGTGCCAGCAGTTACCGGACAGCTGAAGCTTTCTTT,CASSYRTAEAFF
once,TRBD2,TRBV5-6,TRBJ2-7,TGTGCCAGCAGCCTCGCAGGAGCGGGGGGGGCCTACGAGCAGTACTTC,CASSLAGAGGAYEQYF
NA,TRBD1,TRBV28,TRBJ1-5,TGTGCCAGCAGCCGGACAGGGCTCAGCAATCAGCCCCAGCATTTT,CASSRTGLSNQPQHF
NA,TRBD1,TRBV18,TRBJ2-7,TGTGCCAGCTCCCCCGAAAGGGGGCAAGACTACGAGCAGTACTTC,CASSPERGQDYEQYF
NA,NA,TRBV19,TRBJ2-5,TGTGCCAGCCGGACTTTAGCTCAAGAGACCCAGTACTTC,CASRTLAQETQYF
NA,TRBD2,TRBV28,TRBJ2-5,TGTGCCAGCAGCCCCGGGGGGGGAGCAGAGACCCAGTACTTC,CASSPGGGAETQYF
NA,TRBD1,TRBV7-2,TRBJ2-3,TGTGCCAGCAGCTTGGGCAGGGGGTTAACAGATACGCAGTATTTT,CASSLGRGLTDTQYF